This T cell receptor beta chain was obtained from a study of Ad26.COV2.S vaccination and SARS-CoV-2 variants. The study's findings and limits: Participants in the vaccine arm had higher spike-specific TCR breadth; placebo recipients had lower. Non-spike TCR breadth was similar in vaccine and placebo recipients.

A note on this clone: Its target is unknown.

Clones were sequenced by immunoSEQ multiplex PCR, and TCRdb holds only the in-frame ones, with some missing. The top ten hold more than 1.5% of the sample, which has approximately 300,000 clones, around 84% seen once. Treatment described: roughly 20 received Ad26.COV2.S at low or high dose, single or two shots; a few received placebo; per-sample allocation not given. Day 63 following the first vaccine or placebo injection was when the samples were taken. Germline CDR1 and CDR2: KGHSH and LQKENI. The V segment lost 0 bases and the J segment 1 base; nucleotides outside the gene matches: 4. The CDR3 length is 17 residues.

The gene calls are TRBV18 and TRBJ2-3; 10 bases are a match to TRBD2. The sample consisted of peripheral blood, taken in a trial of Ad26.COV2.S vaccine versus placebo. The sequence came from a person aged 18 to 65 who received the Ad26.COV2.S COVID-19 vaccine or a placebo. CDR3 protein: CASSPPVAGGRTDTQYF. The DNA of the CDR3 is TGTGCCAGCTCACCACCCGTAGCGGGGGGACGCACAGATACGCAGTATTTT.